Listed here are 11 T cell receptor beta chains from one sample, sequenced in a study of graft-versus-host responses after intestinal transplantation. Data came from immunoSEQ multiplex PCR; TCRdb stores just in-frame clones and leaves some out. The data contain fewer than 50,000 clones, around 84% of them singletons. No antigen has been identified for these receptors. The source material was unstimulated CD4+ T cells sorted from spleen or lymph node cells, sampled before transplant. The receptors here all came from a human donor who was the organ donor for an intestinal transplant.

V and J are TRBV10-2 and TRBJ1-1, with no clear D. V gave up 4 bases and J gave up 4 bases, with 10 bases separating them. This CDR3 has 13 residues. Germline loops: CDR1 WSHSY, CDR2 SAAADI. The CDR3 region has the DNA TGCGCCAGCAGTGGGGGAACGGTCACTGAAGCTTTCTTT. Its translation is CASSGGTVTEAFF.

The chain uses TRBV9 and TRBJ1-2, with 8 nucleotides matching TRBD1. The V gene's germline CDR1 is SGDLS and CDR2 YYNGEE. The CDR3 runs to 13 residues. J was trimmed by 2 bases and V by 4 bases; bases with no gene match: 1. In DNA form, the CDR3 reads TGTGCCAGCAGCCGGGACAGGAACTATGGCTACACCTTC. Protein sequence: CASSRDRNYGYTF.

This clone appeared once. The rearrangement uses TRBV7-9 and TRBJ2-1; TRBD1 might be the D (5 bases). V was shortened by 2 bases and J by 0 bases, with 5 bases between the two germline ends. This CDR3 is built from 14 residues. The germline V gene has CDR1 SEHNR and CDR2 FQNEAQ (reference sequence). The CDR3 DNA reads as TGTGCCAGCAGCTTACAGGGCTCCTACAATGAGCAGTTCTTC. It encodes CASSLQGSYNEQFF.

The chain joins TRBV21-1 to TRBJ2-7; the DNA was not used to check the table's D call, TRBD2. TRBV21-1 is termed a pseudogene. This CDR3 has 15 residues. CDR3 sequence: CASSKLTSDSYEQYF. In nucleotides, the CDR3 is TGTGCCAGCAGCAAACTGACTAGCGACTCCTACGAGCAGTACTTC.

DNA of the CDR3: TGTGCCAGCAGCCCCTTGGGGGAAAAGAACACAGATACGCAGTATTTT. Encoded protein: CASSPLGEKNTDTQYF. V gene TRBV4-2 combines with J gene TRBJ2-3; D possibly matches TRBD1 or TRBD2 (5 bases each). V dropped 4 bases and J dropped 2 bases, with 16 bases sitting between them. This CDR3 region has 16 residues. Germline values: CDR1 LGHNA, CDR2 YNFKEQ.

Turning to this clone: The same CDR3 can be traced to other DNA sequences in this sample. The chain is built from TRBV20-1 and TRBJ1-2; no definite D call. V was shortened by 0 bases and J by 5 bases, with 4 bases between the two germline ends. CDR1 and CDR2 (germline): DFQATT, SNEGSKA (reference sequence). The CDR3 is made up of 11 amino acids. The CDR3 DNA is TGCAGTGCTAGAGATGGGTATGGCTACACCTTC. Amino acids: CSARDGYGYTF.

The rearrangement uses TRBV11-2 and TRBJ1-4; possible D gene TRBD1, 5 bases. Trimming left V 3 bases short and J 8 bases short, with 13 bases between. CDR3 length equals 14 residues. CDR1 is SGHAT, CDR2 FQNNGV, per germline. The CDR3 loop reads CASSLGVSEEKLFF. The CDR3 nucleotides read TGTGCCAGCAGCTTGGGGGTCTCCGAAGAAAAACTGTTTTTT.

The gene calls are TRBV5-5 and TRBJ2-3; weak D call: TRBD1 (5 bases). The CDR3 spans 15 residues. The germline V gene has CDR1 SGHKS and CDR2 YYEKEE (reference sequence). Trimming removed 3 bases from V and 4 bases from J, with 15 bases in between. CDR3 loop: CASSSPGQGSDTQYF. The CDR3 bases are TGTGCCAGCAGCTCCCCGGGCCAGGGATCAGATACGCAGTATTTT.

The gene calls are TRBV5-1 and TRBJ1-2; the match to TRBD1 covers 7 bases. V lost 5 bases, J lost 7 bases, and 8 bases stayed unmatched. CDR1 SGHRS and CDR2 YFSETQ come from the germline V gene. The CDR3 has 13 amino acids. This CDR3 is CASSSDRVGGYTF. CDR3 in DNA: TGCGCCAGCAGTTCTGACAGGGTTGGTGGCTACACCTTC.

The V call is TRBV25-1, the J call TRBJ2-7, with D tentatively TRBD1 (6 bases). With 2 bases removed from V and 4 bases from J, the gap between germline ends came to 15 bases. Germline CDR1 reads MGHDK; CDR2 reads SYGVNS. The CDR3 is 15 amino acids. DNA for the CDR3: TGTGCCAGCAGTGAAGGGGGCACCTCCCGTTACGAGCAGTACTTC. This encodes CASSEGGTSRYEQYF.

The rearrangement uses TRBV28 and TRBJ1-5; a possible D gene is TRBD1 (5 bases). This CDR3 has 14 residues. Trimming stripped 4 bases from V and 4 bases from J, with 11 bases between. CDR1 and CDR2 from the germline V gene are MDHEN and SYDVKM. The CDR3: CASSYTSGNQPQHF. The CDR3, as DNA: TGTGCCAGCAGTTATACATCAGGGAATCAGCCCCAGCATTTT.